This T cell receptor (beta chain) was profiled in a study of blood T cell repertoires in COVID-19. About the research overall: Samples came from the United States, Italy and Spain, spanning acute and convalescent COVID-19. PBMCs, B-cell-depleted T cells, or T cells provided the cDNA or gDNA that made up the material.

Participants spanned ages about 18 to 100 years and resided in about 25 US areas. The repertoire was sequenced with immunoSEQ multiplex PCR; TCRdb's copy has only in-frame clones and lacks some. Among about 250,000 clones listed, 70% to 90% were seen once. Germline V gene lookup returns CDR1 SGHDT and CDR2 YYEEEE. The J segment lost 9 bases and the V segment lost 4 bases, leaving 12 bases of the junction unmatched. The CDR3 runs 14 residues. The V gene is TRBV5-6, the J gene TRBJ1-2; 7 bases fit TRBD1. The origin of this receptor is a woman aged 25 to 39 who had recovered from COVID-19. Sequencing input: PBMCs or T cells enriched from blood (not recorded which). CDR3 DNA: TGTGCCAGCAGCCAGGTGACAGGGATGAAGAGCTACACCTTC. Amino acid sequence: CASSQVTGMKSYTF.